This T cell receptor beta chain came from a study of cytomegalovirus exposure and HLA in healthy donors. Study-wide context: Clustering assigned 81% of the approximately 390 genotyped donors to the Caucasian-associated ancestry cluster. Study results and caveats: Rarity characterized most TCR sequences, yet some public TCRs appeared in many donors. A later analysis showed TCR association rates differing by HLA locus, peaking at DRB1 and lowest at HLA-C.

A word on this clone: What it binds is not known.

Use of 60 Vbeta and 13 Jbeta primers characterized the PCR. Clones were sequenced by immunoSEQ multiplex PCR, and TCRdb holds only the in-frame ones, with some missing. Altogether 60,000 to 90,000 clones are present, about 73% being singletons, with the ten largest covering roughly 10%. Germline assignment: CDR1 SNHLY and CDR2 FYNNEI. CDR3 length equals 14 residues. Trimming took off 4 bases at V and 0 bases at J, with 7 bases between the two ends. Sequencing was carried out using PBMCs. This chain connects TRBV2 to TRBJ1-3, with D possibly matching TRBD1 (5 bases). The receptor was isolated from a woman in her fifties or sixties in good health and CMV-seropositive. The CDR3 reads CASSGGSSGNTIYF. CDR3 coding DNA: TGTGCCAGCAGTGGGGGCAGCTCTGGAAACACCATATATTTT.